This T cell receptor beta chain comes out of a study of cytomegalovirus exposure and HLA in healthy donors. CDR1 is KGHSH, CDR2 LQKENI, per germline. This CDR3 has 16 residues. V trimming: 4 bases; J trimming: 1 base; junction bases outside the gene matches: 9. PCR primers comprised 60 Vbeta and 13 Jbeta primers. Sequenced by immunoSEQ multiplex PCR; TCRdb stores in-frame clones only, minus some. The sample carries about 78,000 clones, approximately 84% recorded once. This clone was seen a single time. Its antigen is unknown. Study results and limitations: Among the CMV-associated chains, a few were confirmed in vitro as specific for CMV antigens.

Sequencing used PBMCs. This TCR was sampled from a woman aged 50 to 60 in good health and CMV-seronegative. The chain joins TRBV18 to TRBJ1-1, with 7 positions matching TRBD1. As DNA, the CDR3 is TGTGCCAGCTCACTTAGGGACAGTCTTTCGAACACTGAAGCTTTCTTT. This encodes CASSLRDSLSNTEAFF. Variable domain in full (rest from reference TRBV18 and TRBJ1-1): NAGVMQNPRHLVRRRGQEARLRCSPMKGHSHVYWYRQLPEEGLKFMVYLQKENIIDESGMPKERFSAEFPKEGPSILRIQQVVRGDSAAYFCASSLRDSLSNTEAFFGQGTRLTVV.